Each of the 27 T cell receptor beta chains below was sequenced from the same sample in a study of blood T cell repertoires in COVID-19. TCRdb keeps only in-frame clones here, not all; method: immunoSEQ multiplex PCR. The table records some 350,000 clones, 75% to 90% of them present only once. Sequencing input: PBMCs or T cells enriched from blood (not recorded which). The receptors come from a man aged 18 to 30 who had recovered from COVID-19.

The V gene is TRBV3-1 (or the pseudogene TRBV3-2), the J gene TRBJ2-5; no clear D gene. Per germline, CDR1 LGHDT and CDR2 YNNKEL (reference sequence). The CDR3 length is 16 residues. The ends were cut back, 3 bases at V and 1 base at J, with 15 bases in the middle. The CDR3 nucleotides are TGTGCCAGCAGCCAGTCCCCTCATAGAACCCAAGAGACCCAGTACTTC. Amino acid sequence: CASSQSPHRTQETQYF.

This CDR3 reads CASSTGQMVYGYTF. The CDR3 nucleotides read TGTGCCAGCTCAACGGGACAGATGGTATATGGCTACACCTTC. The chain joins TRBV18 to TRBJ1-2; TRBD1 matches at 7 bases. V gave up 5 bases and J gave up 5 bases; unmatched junction bases: 8. Germline assignment: CDR1 KGHSH and CDR2 LQKENI. CDR3 length: 14 residues.

The chain has TRBV4-1 and TRBJ2-5, with TRBD2 matching over 11 bases. The CDR3 consists of 16 residues. In germline, CDR1 is MGHRA, CDR2 YSYEKL. With 0 bases clipped from V and 5 bases from J, the junction kept 5 bases outside the gene matches. CDR3 in DNA: TGCGCCAGCAGCCAAGAAGGTACTAGCGGGAGTGAGACCCAGTACTTC. This translates into CASSQEGTSGSETQYF.

The CDR3 reads CASSPGGQGSYEQYF. DNA of the CDR3: TGCGCCAGCAGCCCCGGAGGACAGGGCTCCTACGAGCAGTACTTC. V is TRBV4-1 and J is TRBJ2-7; 8 bases agree with TRBD1. Unmatched junction bases numbered 5, after V lost 4 bases and J lost 0 bases. Germline-derived CDR1 and CDR2 are MGHRA and YSYEKL. The length of the CDR3 is 15 residues.

As to this clone: Other DNA variants within this sample encode the same CDR3. The gene calls are TRBV6-5 and TRBJ1-6, with 10 nucleotides matching TRBD1. V shed 5 bases and J 7 bases; nucleotides not matched to a gene: 5. Germline V gene data show CDR1 as MNHEY and CDR2 as SVGAGI. This CDR3 region has 15 residues. This CDR3 reads CASSRGGQGNSPLHF. The CDR3 nucleotides read TGTGCCAGCAGTCGCGGGGGACAGGGGAATTCACCCCTCCACTTT.

This chain uses TRBV7-6 with TRBJ2-3; 9 nucleotides match TRBD2. J lost 4 bases, V lost 2 bases, and 4 bases had no gene match. The CDR3 consists of 15 residues. Germline CDR1 SGHVS, CDR2 FNYEAQ. CDR3 DNA: TGTGCCAGCAGCTTACGCGGGAGGGCCGCAGATACGCAGTATTTT. This encodes CASSLRGRAADTQYF.

The chain recombines TRBV11-3 with TRBJ2-1, with a weak D call TRBD1 (6 bases). Germline V gene lookup returns CDR1 SGHNT and CDR2 YENEEA. The CDR3 consists of 16 residues. Trimming left V 6 bases short and J 7 bases short, with 22 bases between. In DNA form, the CDR3 reads TGTGCCAGCAGTCCTTCGGGGCGCGCTAGGGGGAATGAGCAGTTCTTC. It codes for CASSPSGRARGNEQFF.

The chain joins TRBV10-3 to TRBJ2-7; no reliable D call. The V gene lost 2 bases and the J gene lost 4 bases, with 9 bases spanning the gap. The germline V gene has CDR1 ENHRY and CDR2 SYGVKD. This CDR3 has 13 amino acids. The CDR3 reads CAISENNLYEQYF. The DNA for the CDR3 is TGTGCCATCAGTGAGAACAATCTTTACGAGCAGTACTTC.

The rearrangement links TRBV3-1 (or the pseudogene TRBV3-2) to TRBJ2-2; D uncertain. This CDR3 has 16 residues. Germline CDR1 is LGHDT and CDR2 is YNNKEL (reference sequence). Trimming took 1 base from V and 2 from J, leaving 11 bases between them. For the CDR3, the DNA is TGTGCCAGCAGCCAAGGTAACAGCCTCAACACCGGGGAGCTGTTTTTT. As protein: CASSQGNSLNTGELFF.

As DNA, the CDR3 is TGTGCCAGCAGCCCAAGAGGCACGGGCGGACACCATAGCAATCAGCCCCAGCATTTT. It codes for CASSPRGTGGHHSNQPQHF. The chain recombines TRBV7-9 with TRBJ1-5; tentatively, D is TRBD1 (5 bases). The length of the CDR3 is 19 residues. CDR1 is SEHNR and CDR2 is FQNEAQ in the germline V gene (reference sequence). Trimming left V 5 bases short and J 0 bases short, with 23 bases between.

The DNA for the CDR3 is TGTGCCAGCAAACGGGGGGGATTCGCTGGAAACACCATATATTTT. It encodes CASKRGGFAGNTIYF. The rearrangement links TRBV7-9 to TRBJ1-3; tentative D call: TRBD1 (5 bases). The ends were cut back, 7 bases at V and 2 bases at J, with 15 bases in the middle. In germline, CDR1 is SEHNR, CDR2 FQNEAQ (reference sequence). The CDR3 has 15 residues.

The chain links TRBV19 to TRBJ1-4, with D possibly being TRBD1 (6 bases). CDR1 and CDR2 (germline): LNHDA, SQIVND (reference sequence). This CDR3 has 13 residues. Trimming took 10 bases from V and 8 from J, leaving 17 bases between them. The CDR3 nucleotides are TGTGCCACGACGACAGGACGTCACGAAAAACTGTTTTTT. Its translation is CATTTGRHEKLFF.

The chain is built from TRBV4-1 and TRBJ2-7; possibly TRBD2 for D (5 bases). The V end lost 1 base, the J end lost 6 bases, and 13 bases lay between the germline ends. The CDR3 loop spans 14 amino acids. In germline, CDR1 is MGHRA, CDR2 YSYEKL. CDR3 bases: TGCGCCAGCAGCCAAGCGGGAAAGACCTCCGAGCAGTACTTC. Protein sequence: CASSQAGKTSEQYF.

As concerns this clone: Distinct nucleotide sequences in the sample also encode this CDR3. The chain is built from TRBV18 and TRBJ1-3, with 7 bases identical to TRBD1. Germline CDR1 and CDR2: KGHSH and LQKENI. The trim removed 1 base at V and 4 bases at J, leaving 1 base unmatched. The CDR3 sequence is 14 residues long. The CDR3, as DNA: TGTGCCAGCTCACCACGGACAGGAGGAAACACCATATATTTT. Translated: CASSPRTGGNTIYF. Using reference TRBV18 and TRBJ1-3 for the parts outside the CDR3, the full variable domain is NAGVMQNPRHLVRRRGQEARLRCSPMKGHSHVYWYRQLPEEGLKFMVYLQKENIIDESGMPKERFSAEFPKEGPSILRIQQVVRGDSAAYFCASSPRTGGNTIYFGEGSWLTVV.

The chain links TRBV30 to TRBJ2-7; a possible D gene is TRBD2 (5 bases). Germline V gives CDR1 GTSNPN, CDR2 SVGIG (reference sequence). The CDR3 totals 14 residues. V was trimmed by 0 bases and J by 6 bases, leaving 15 bases between them. The CDR3 DNA follows: TGTGCCTGGAGTGTATTAGTGGGAGCTGTCGAGCAGTACTTC. It is translated as CAWSVLVGAVEQYF.

This sequence joins TRBV9 and TRBJ1-5, with 7 bases aligning to TRBD1. Germline CDR1 reads SGDLS; CDR2 reads YYNGEE. With V trimmed by 0 bases and J by 9 bases, 15 bases remained unmatched. The CDR3 has 17 residues. The CDR3 DNA reads TGTGCCAGCAGCGTAGAATCGGACAGGCCCTCCAATAGGCCCCAGCATTTT. Translated, it gives CASSVESDRPSNRPQHF. Full variable domain (outside the CDR3, taken from reference TRBV9 and TRBJ1-5): DSGVTQTPKHLITATGQRVTLRCSPRSGDLSVYWYQQSLDQGLQFLIQYYNGEERAKGNILERFSAQQFPDLHSELNLSSLELGDSALYFCASSVESDRPSNRPQHFGDGTRLSIL.

This clone was seen once. J is TRBJ2-2 and V is TRBV5-1, with 7 bases matching TRBD1. The CDR3 is 15 residues long. Germline lookup yields CDR1 SGHRS and CDR2 YFSETQ. V was pared by 3 bases and J by 4 bases, with 6 bases of the junction left unmatched. Here the CDR3 reads CASSSQGSGTGELFF. CDR3 DNA: TGCGCCAGCAGCTCACAGGGGTCGGGCACCGGGGAGCTGTTTTTT.

This clone has more than one count but fewer than ten. The same CDR3 can be traced to other DNA sequences in this sample. The rearrangement joins TRBV5-5 to TRBJ2-5, with D unclear. Trimming removed 0 bases at V and 3 bases at J, with 6 bases between. In germline, CDR1 is SGHKS, CDR2 YYEKEE (reference sequence). The CDR3 totals 13 residues. The CDR3 loop is CASSLGREETQYF. In DNA form, the CDR3 reads TGTGCCAGCAGCTTGGGAAGAGAAGAGACCCAGTACTTC.

The CDR3 DNA reads as TGTGCCAGCAGTTCTGGGCAGAAAGAGACCCAGTACTTC. It encodes CASSSGQKETQYF. The chain employs TRBV7-6 and TRBJ2-5; no definite D call. Trimming took off 6 bases at V and 3 bases at J, with 11 bases between the two ends. In germline, CDR1 is SGHVS, CDR2 FNYEAQ. The CDR3 is 13 amino acids.

The chain is built from TRBV5-1 and TRBJ1-1; 9 bases fit TRBD1. V gave up 4 bases and J gave up 6 bases; unmatched junction bases: 10. Germline V gene data show CDR1 as SGHRS and CDR2 as YFSETQ. The CDR3 runs 15 residues. Written as DNA, the CDR3 is TGCGCCAGCAGCCCAGTAGGGACAGGGTACGCTGAAGCTTTCTTT. Translation gives CASSPVGTGYAEAFF. Combining the CDR3 with reference TRBV5-1 and TRBJ1-1 gives the whole variable domain KAGVTQTPRYLIKTRGQQVTLSCSPISGHRSVSWYQQTPGQGLQFLFEYFSETQRNKGNFPGRFSGRQFSNSRSEMNVSTLELGDSALYLCASSPVGTGYAEAFFGQGTRLTVV.

This chain joins TRBV27 and TRBJ2-1; D ambiguous. This CDR3 has 16 amino acids. Germline values: CDR1 MNHEY, CDR2 SMNVEV (reference sequence). V lost 2 bases, J lost 2 bases, and 13 bases lay in between. This chain's CDR3 is CASSLIPELPYNEQFF. The CDR3 DNA reads as TGTGCCAGCAGTTTAATCCCGGAGTTGCCCTACAATGAGCAGTTCTTC.

This chain links TRBV24-1 with TRBJ2-3; the D is unclear. Trimming removed 5 bases from V and 2 bases from J, with 7 bases in between. The CDR3 totals 13 residues. Germline V gene lookup returns CDR1 KGHDR and CDR2 SFDVKD. The CDR3 region is CATSAVSTDTQYF. CDR3 coding DNA: TGTGCCACCAGTGCAGTGTCCACAGATACGCAGTATTTT.

This chain uses TRBV6-2 or TRBV6-3 with TRBJ2-1; TRBD2 matches 13 bases. The CDR3 has 17 amino acids. The V segment lost 6 bases and the J segment 7 bases; nucleotides outside the gene matches: 12. Germline CDR1 reads MNHEY; CDR2 reads SVGEGT. The CDR3 nucleotides read TGTGCCAGCAGCCCTACTAGCGGGGGGGCCTTTGTAAATGAGCAGTTCTTC. Translated, it gives CASSPTSGGAFVNEQFF.

The CDR3: CASSLLLGQRQETQYF. CDR3 DNA sequence: TGTGCCAGCAGCCTCTTGTTAGGACAGAGGCAAGAGACCCAGTACTTC. The J gene is TRBJ2-5, the V gene TRBV7-9; D possibly corresponds to TRBD1 (6 bases). CDR3 length: 16 residues. CDR1 and CDR2 (germline): SEHNR, FQNEAQ (reference sequence). Trimming took 5 bases from V and 2 from J, leaving 18 bases between them.

J is TRBJ1-5 and V is TRBV7-8, with D maybe TRBD1 (5 bases). Trimming took 0 bases from V and 7 from J, leaving 22 bases between them. CDR3 length: 18 amino acids. CDR1 and CDR2 from the germline V gene are SGHVS and FQNEAQ. The CDR3, as DNA: TGTGCCAGCAGCTTAGCTCGGGTGGCAGGGTTGGTTGGACAGCCCCAGCATTTT. Translating gives CASSLARVAGLVGQPQHF.

Only one count was recorded for this clone. The chain couples TRBV2 to TRBJ2-2; 11 nucleotides agree with TRBD1. The CDR3 is 15 residues long. The germline V gene has CDR1 SNHLY and CDR2 FYNNEI. Trimming at V came to 10 bases and at J to 1 base, leaving 5 bases not matched to a gene. The CDR3 here is CATDRGPRNTGELFF. The CDR3 DNA reads as TGTGCCACGGACAGGGGGCCGCGGAACACCGGGGAGCTGTTTTTT.

This rearrangement joins TRBV27 to TRBJ2-7, with 10 positions matching TRBD2. The CDR3 is 15 amino acids. Per the germline V gene, CDR1 is MNHEY and CDR2 is SMNVEV (reference sequence). After removal of 8 bases from V and 2 bases from J, the junction contained 9 bases not matched to a gene. CDR3 DNA: TGTGCCAGCTCTTTCAGCGGGAGGGCCGCCTACGAGCAGTACTTC. Protein product: CASSFSGRAAYEQYF.